These 20 T cell receptor beta chains share one sample of origin, sequenced in a study of cytomegalovirus exposure and HLA in healthy donors. The PCR was carried out with 60 Vbeta primers and 13 Jbeta primers. Clones were sequenced by immunoSEQ multiplex PCR, and TCRdb holds only the in-frame ones, with some missing. The sample carries 120,000 to 150,000 clones, roughly 76% recorded once. The sequencing input was PBMCs. Every receptor here comes from a human donor in good health.

The chain employs TRBV5-4 and TRBJ2-3, with 12 nucleotides matching TRBD2. The V gene's germline CDR1 is SGHNT and CDR2 YYREEE (reference sequence). V shed 2 bases and J 3 bases; nucleotides not matched to a gene: 1. The CDR3 consists of 15 residues. The CDR3 DNA reads as TGTGCCAGCAGCTTTCTAGCGGGAGGGACAGATACGCAGTATTTT. This gives the protein CASSFLAGGTDTQYF. Combining the CDR3 with reference TRBV5-4 and TRBJ2-3 gives the whole variable domain ETGVTQSPTHLIKTRGQQVTLRCSSQSGHNTVSWYQQALGQGPQFIFQYYREEENGRGNFPPRFSGLQFPNYSSELNVNALELDDSALYLCASSFLAGGTDTQYFGPGTRLTVL.

This chain uses TRBV19 with TRBJ2-3; tentative D call: TRBD1 (6 bases). V lost 0 bases, J lost 4 bases, and 11 bases lay in between. CDR1 and CDR2 from the germline V gene are LNHDA and SQIVND (reference sequence). The length of the CDR3 is 15 residues. CDR3 nucleotide sequence: TGTGCCAGTAGTATAGAGTTGGGGGCCTCAGATACGCAGTATTTT. Amino acids: CASSIELGASDTQYF. Full variable domain (outside the CDR3, taken from reference TRBV19 and TRBJ2-3): DGGITQSPKYLFRKEGQNVTLSCEQNLNHDAMYWYRQDPGQGLRLIYYSQIVNDFQKGDIAEGYSVSREKKESFPLTVTSAQKNPTAFYLCASSIELGASDTQYFGPGTRLTVL.

V and J are TRBV11-3 and TRBJ1-4; TRBD1 matches 7 bases. CDR3 length: 15 residues. Germline V gene data show CDR1 as SGHNT and CDR2 as YENEEA. J lost 4 bases, V lost 4 bases, and 6 bases had no gene match. The CDR3 spells CASSSRQGDNEKLFF. In DNA form, the CDR3 reads TGTGCCAGCAGCTCACGACAGGGAGATAATGAAAAACTGTTTTTT.

DNA of the CDR3: TGCGCCAGCAGCCAAGGGCCCCAGGGACAGCACCCTTCTCTTGACTACACCTTC. Translating gives CASSQGPQGQHPSLDYTF. This chain joins TRBV4-1 and TRBJ1-2; 7 bases agree with TRBD1. V lost 1 base to trimming and J lost 10 bases; unmatched junction nucleotides: 21. Per the germline V gene, CDR1 is MGHRA and CDR2 is YSYEKL. This CDR3 has 18 amino acids.

The chain is built from TRBV6-1 and TRBJ2-7, with 13 bases identical to TRBD2. This CDR3 has 15 residues. Losses at the gene ends were 8 bases for V and 7 bases for J; bases not matched to a gene: 11. Germline loops: CDR1 MNHNS, CDR2 SASEGT. CDR3 loop: CASGLAGAGFTEQYF. CDR3 bases: TGTGCCAGCGGACTAGCGGGAGCCGGCTTTACGGAGCAGTACTTC.

The chain uses TRBV4-2 and TRBJ1-1; D gene unclear. The CDR3 runs to 15 residues. CDR1 LGHNA and CDR2 YNFKEQ come from the germline V gene. The ends were cut back, 1 base at V and 3 bases at J, with 12 bases in the middle. CDR3 loop: CASSQGPRLYTEAFF. CDR3 bases: TGTGCCAGCAGCCAAGGGCCCAGATTATACACTGAAGCTTTCTTT.

The rearrangement links TRBV2 to TRBJ2-1; D remains ambiguous. The germline V gene encodes CDR1 SNHLY and CDR2 FYNNEI. The CDR3 has 10 residues. Trimming removed 8 bases at V and 5 bases at J, with 4 bases between. The CDR3 nucleotides are TGTGCCAGCTCTGACAATGAGCAGTTCTTC. This gives the protein CASSDNEQFF.

V and J are TRBV10-3 and TRBJ1-1; perhaps TRBD1 as D (5 bases). Trimming shortened V by 6 bases and J by 5 bases, and 10 bases separated the two germline ends. Per the germline V gene, CDR1 is ENHRY and CDR2 is SYGVKD. The CDR3 consists of 12 residues. This chain's CDR3 is CAISGGRTEAFF. The CDR3 DNA is TGTGCCATCAGCGGGGGGAGGACTGAAGCTTTCTTT.

This rearrangement joins TRBV6-1 to TRBJ1-1; no reliable D call. CDR1 is MNHNS and CDR2 is SASEGT in the germline V gene. V was cut by 7 bases and J by 1 base, with 16 bases left in between. The CDR3 extends over 15 amino acids. CDR3 region: CASTQAERWNTEAFF. Written as DNA, the CDR3 is TGTGCCAGCACGCAAGCTGAACGGTGGAACACTGAAGCTTTCTTT.

This sequence joins TRBV7-9 and TRBJ2-1; 8 bases are a match to TRBD2. The V segment lost 3 bases and the J segment 3 bases; nucleotides outside the gene matches: 13. This CDR3 region has 18 residues. CDR1 and CDR2 (germline): SEHNR, FQNEAQ (reference sequence). The CDR3 protein is CASSLSGGTSTNYNEQFF. CDR3 sequence (DNA): TGTGCCAGCAGCTTGAGCGGGGGAACCTCTACCAACTACAATGAGCAGTTCTTC.

This chain connects TRBV19 to TRBJ2-1, with D possibly matching TRBD1 (6 bases). Germline V gene lookup returns CDR1 LNHDA and CDR2 SQIVND (reference sequence). V was clipped by 5 bases and J by 15 bases, with 20 bases between them. The CDR3 runs 13 residues. For the CDR3, the DNA is TGTGCCAGTAGTCCCCGGGACACTCGAGTAGTGTTCTTC. Its translation: CASSPRDTRVVFF.

The chain combines TRBV27 with TRBJ2-1; 12 nucleotides match TRBD2. V lost 6 bases to trimming and J lost 6 bases; unmatched junction nucleotides: 6. Germline loops: CDR1 MNHEY, CDR2 SMNVEV (reference sequence). The CDR3 loop spans 15 amino acids. The CDR3 DNA reads as TGTGCCAGCAGGAAAACTAGCGGGAGGTCCAATGAGCAGTTCTTC. Amino acid sequence: CASRKTSGRSNEQFF.

The V and J genes are TRBV2 and TRBJ2-5; 8 bases match TRBD1. V lost 3 bases to trimming and J lost 11 bases; unmatched junction nucleotides: 11. Germline V gene lookup returns CDR1 SNHLY and CDR2 FYNNEI. CDR3 length equals 14 residues. The CDR3 region is CASSDFQGAREQYF. DNA for the CDR3: TGTGCCAGCAGTGACTTCCAGGGGGCAAGGGAGCAGTACTTC.

The rearrangement links TRBV29-1 to TRBJ2-3; 9 nucleotides match TRBD2. The CDR3 is 16 residues long. CDR1 SQVTM and CDR2 ANQGSEA come from the germline V gene. V was clipped by 7 bases and J by 5 bases; unmatched bases: 16. The chain's CDR3 is CSAAVGAGGFEDTQYF. The CDR3 coding sequence is TGCAGCGCTGCGGTAGGGGCGGGGGGGTTTGAAGATACGCAGTATTTT.

This rearrangement joins TRBV19 to TRBJ1-5, with D possibly TRBD1 on 5 matching bases. Germline V gene sequence: CDR1 LNHDA, CDR2 SQIVND (reference sequence). V lost 1 base to trimming and J lost 7 bases, with 11 bases between them. This CDR3 contains 14 residues. The CDR3: CASSIGGEGQPQHF. CDR3 coding DNA: TGTGCCAGTAGTATAGGGGGGGAGGGACAGCCCCAGCATTTT.

The rearrangement links TRBV2 to TRBJ1-3; D might be TRBD1 (5 bases). Germline CDR1 SNHLY, CDR2 FYNNEI. CDR3 length: 14 amino acids. V was shortened by 5 bases and J by 4 bases, with 12 bases between the two germline ends. The CDR3 DNA reads TGTGCCAGCAGTCCCCAGGGTTCGGGAAACACCATATATTTT. Protein: CASSPQGSGNTIYF.

The V gene is TRBV4-1, the J gene TRBJ1-2; weak D call: TRBD1 (6 bases). Looked up from germline, CDR1 is MGHRA and CDR2 is YSYEKL. This CDR3 spans 13 amino acids. V lost 0 bases and J lost 8, with 10 bases in between. The CDR3 DNA reads TGCGCCAGCAGCCAAGATGACAGGAACGGCTACACCTTC. This codes for CASSQDDRNGYTF.

Turning to this clone: The junction differs from germline at one of its ends, possibly a read error. The chain carries TRBV2 and TRBJ2-5; 10 bases are a match to TRBD2. This CDR3 is 17 amino acids long. In germline, CDR1 is SNHLY, CDR2 FYNNEI. In DNA, the CDR3 is TGTGCCAGCAGTGTGTCTAGCGGGAGCGGAACGTCGGAGACCCAGCACTTC. Protein product: CASSVSSGSGTSETQHF.

The CDR3 nucleotides read TGTGCCAGCAGCTGGACAGGGATCGATGGCTACACCTTC. Translating gives CASSWTGIDGYTF. The rearrangement uses TRBV5-5 and TRBJ1-2; 8 nucleotides match TRBD1. After removal of 3 bases from V and 6 bases from J, the junction contained 4 bases not matched to a gene. The germline V gene encodes CDR1 SGHKS and CDR2 YYEKEE (reference sequence). The CDR3 extends over 13 amino acids.

The chain links TRBV2 to TRBJ2-3; tentatively, D is TRBD2 (6 bases). Germline CDR1 SNHLY, CDR2 FYNNEI. This CDR3 comprises 13 residues. Trimming stripped 7 bases from V and 4 bases from J, with 12 bases between. CDR3 sequence (DNA): TGTGCCAGCACCGACTGGGGGGCAGATACGCAGTATTTT. Encoded protein: CASTDWGADTQYF. Full variable domain (missing parts from reference TRBV2 and TRBJ2-3): EPEVTQTPSHQVTQMGQEVILRCVPISNHLYFYWYRQILGQKVEFLVSFYNNEISEKSEIFDDQFSVERPDGSNFTLKIRSTKLEDSAMYFCASTDWGADTQYFGPGTRLTVL.